This entry describes one T cell receptor beta chain. What it binds is unknown. Three rounds of nested PCR, following a modified ARM-PCR protocol, produced the TCRbeta library. Each CDR3 protein is one row after TCRdb ran MiXCR on the multiplex PCR reads. The data show 100,000 or so distinct CDR3 sequences, more than 55% seen once. The template was RNA from unsorted bulk tissue. The normal lung tissue was taken more than 3 cm from the tumor edge. This specimen comes from a study of tumor and adjacent non-tumor tissue in lung cancer. Study details: Patients were aged about 30 to 76, 9 to 10 men and a handful of women, stage I to III. General study results and limits: Compared with tumor, normal lung showed significantly lower TCR diversity.

CDR3 length: 15 amino acids. Germline-derived CDR1 and CDR2 are MGHRA and YSYEKL. V lost 6 bases and J lost 4, with 15 bases in between. The TCR comes from a young man with non-small cell lung cancer. J is TRBJ2-2 and V is TRBV4-1; D is unresolved. Sequenced input: distant non-tumor lung tissue. In DNA form, the CDR3 reads TGCGCCAGCAGTCGAGAGAATGGCGCCACCGGGGAGCTGTTTTTT. Translating it yields CASSRENGATGELFF.